This T cell receptor (beta chain) was identified in a study of cytomegalovirus exposure and HLA in healthy donors. Amplification used 60 Vbeta primers and 13 Jbeta primers. This table comes from immunoSEQ multiplex PCR, and its TCRdb copy is limited to in-frame clones, with some not included. The table lists about 120,000 clones, approximately 81% of them singletons, with approximately 4.3% in the top ten. Losses at the gene ends were 4 bases for V and 1 base for J; bases not matched to a gene: 3. The CDR3 length is 14 residues. CDR1 MGHDK and CDR2 SYGVNS come from the germline V gene. Sequencing was performed on PBMCs. The chain couples TRBV25-1 to TRBJ1-1; TRBD1 matches at 7 bases. This clonotype originated in a young man in good health and CMV-seropositive. The chain's CDR3 is CASSAWDRNTEAFF. DNA of the CDR3: TGTGCCAGCAGTGCTTGGGACAGGAACACTGAAGCTTTCTTT.